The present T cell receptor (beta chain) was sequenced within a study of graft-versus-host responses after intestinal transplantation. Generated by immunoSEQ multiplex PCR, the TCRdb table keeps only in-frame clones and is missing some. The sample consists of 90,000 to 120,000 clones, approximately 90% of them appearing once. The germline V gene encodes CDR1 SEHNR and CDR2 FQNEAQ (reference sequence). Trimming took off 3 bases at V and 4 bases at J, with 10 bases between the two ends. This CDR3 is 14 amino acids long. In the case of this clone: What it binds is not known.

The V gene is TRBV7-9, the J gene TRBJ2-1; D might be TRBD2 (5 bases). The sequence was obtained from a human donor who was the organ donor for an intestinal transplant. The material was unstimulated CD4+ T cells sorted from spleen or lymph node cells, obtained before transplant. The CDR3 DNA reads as TGTGCCAGCAGCTTTTTCCGGGAATACAATGAGCAGTTCTTC. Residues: CASSFFREYNEQFF.